The clone carrying this TCR beta chain came up a few times. As yet, its antigen is unknown. Time point denoted: persistent/refractory GD, antithyroid drugs over 5 years with positive TRAb. Construction of the TCR library relied on RNA isolated from PBMCs. Patients met American Thyroid Association criteria for Graves' disease. The sample is drawn from a study of regulatory T cells in long-lasting Graves disease. Study in general: It was over 5 years of antithyroid drugs, with positive TSH receptor antibodies, that meant persistent Graves' disease.

Germline-derived CDR1 and CDR2 are MNHEY and SVGAGI. The CDR3 length is 17 residues. V gave up 0 bases and J gave up 0 bases, with 9 bases separating them. For TCR beta, libraries came from iRepertoire HTBI primers and Arm-PCR of CDR3 regions. MiXCR, run by TCRdb on the multiplex PCR reads, gives a single entry per CDR3 protein. The table has some 430,000 distinct CDR3 sequences, around a fifth seen once. Points from the study as a whole: When disease was persistent, TRBV28, TRBJ1-2 and TRBJ2-5 were the favored segments.

Sequenced here: peripheral blood mononuclear cells (PBMCs), sampled when the disease was refractory, from a patient treated with antithyroid drugs. V is TRBV6-5 and J is TRBJ2-6; D is perhaps TRBD1 (5 bases). The source of this sequence is a female donor with Graves disease. The CDR3 region is CASSYSWTSSGANVLTF. In DNA form, the CDR3 reads TGTGCCAGCAGTTACTCGTGGACAAGCTCTGGGGCCAACGTCCTGACTTTC.